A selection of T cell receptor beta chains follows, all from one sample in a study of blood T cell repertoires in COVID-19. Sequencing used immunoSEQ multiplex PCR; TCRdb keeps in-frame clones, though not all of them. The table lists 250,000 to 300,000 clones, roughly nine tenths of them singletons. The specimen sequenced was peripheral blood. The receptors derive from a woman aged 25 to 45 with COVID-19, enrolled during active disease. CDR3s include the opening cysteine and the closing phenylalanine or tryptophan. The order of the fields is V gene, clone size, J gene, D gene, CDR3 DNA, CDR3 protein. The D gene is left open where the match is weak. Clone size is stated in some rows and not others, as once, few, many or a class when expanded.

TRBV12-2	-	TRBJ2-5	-	TGTGCAAGTCGCCCCCTTGGGAGGTTCCAAGAGACCCAGTACTTC	CASRPLGRFQETQYF
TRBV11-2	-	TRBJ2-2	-	TGTGCCAGCAGCTTCTCGGGACTGTTTGGAACCGGGGAGCTGTTTTTT	CASSFSGLFGTGELFF
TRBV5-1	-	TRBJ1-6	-	TGCGCCAGCAGCCAGTGGGCCGGACGCCATTCAGGGTTTTCACCCCTCCACTTT	CASSQWAGRHSGFSPLHF
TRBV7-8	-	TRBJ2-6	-	TGTGCCAGCAGCTTAGCGATTATCCCGTGGGAGACGAGCTCTGGGGCCAACGTCCTGACTTTC	CASSLAIIPWETSSGANVLTF
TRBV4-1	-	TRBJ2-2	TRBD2	TGCGCCAGCAGCCAACTAGCGGGGGTCGGTACCGGGGAGCTGTTTTTT	CASSQLAGVGTGELFF
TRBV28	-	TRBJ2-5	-	TGTGCCAGCATGCCCCTAGGAACCCAAGAGACCCAGTACTTC	CASMPLGTQETQYF
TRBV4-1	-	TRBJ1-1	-	TGCGCCAGCAGCCAAGGCAGTCTGACTTTCTTT	CASSQGSLTFF
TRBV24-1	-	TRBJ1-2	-	TGTGCCACCAGTGATTTGGGCAGGAACTATGGCTACACCTTC	CATSDLGRNYGYTF
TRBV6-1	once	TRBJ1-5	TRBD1	TGTGCCAGCAGGGAATCGTCCGGGACAGAAATCAATCAGCCCCAGCATTTT	CASRESSGTEINQPQHF
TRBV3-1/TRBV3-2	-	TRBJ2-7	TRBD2	TGTGCCAGCAGCCAAGAACTAGCGGGGGACGAGCAGTACTTC	CASSQELAGDEQYF
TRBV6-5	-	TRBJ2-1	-	TGTGCCAGCAGTTACTCTGCTAACGGTGAGCAGTTCTTC	CASSYSANGEQFF
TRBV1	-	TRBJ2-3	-	TGCACCAGCAGCCAATTAGGGGGAGGCACAGATACGCAGTATTTT	CTSSQLGGGTDTQYF
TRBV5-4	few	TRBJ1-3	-	TGTGCCAGCAGCCTGCAGGGACACAACTCTGGAAACACCATATATTTT	CASSLQGHNSGNTIYF
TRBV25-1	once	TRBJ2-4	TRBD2	TGTGCCAGCAGCGCCCTAGCGGGGGGGCTAGCCAAAAACATTCAGTACTTC	CASSALAGGLAKNIQYF
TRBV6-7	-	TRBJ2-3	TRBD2	TGTGCCAGCAGTTACGGGTCTACGGGGGGTTATCGGGACACAGATACGCAGTATTTT	CASSYGSTGGYRDTDTQYF
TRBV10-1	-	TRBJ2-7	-	TGCGCCATCCTTGAGCAGTACTTC	CAILEQYF
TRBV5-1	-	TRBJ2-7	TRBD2	TGCGCCAGCAGGGACCAGCGGGGATCCTACGAGCAGTACTTC	CASRDQRGSYEQYF
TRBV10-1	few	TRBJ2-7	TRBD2	TGCGCCAGCAGCGGGACTAGAGCCTACGAGCAGTACTTC	CASSGTRAYEQYF
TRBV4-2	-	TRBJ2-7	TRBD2	TGTGCCAGCACCACGGTAGCGGGGGGGCCGTACGAGCAGTACTTC	CASTTVAGGPYEQYF
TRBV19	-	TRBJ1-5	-	TGTGCCAGCGAGACCACAGGCTTTAGCAATCAGCCCCAGCATTTT	CASETTGFSNQPQHF
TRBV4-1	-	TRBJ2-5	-	TGCGCCAGCCGGGGGACCCTGTACCAAGAGACCCAGTACTTC	CASRGTLYQETQYF
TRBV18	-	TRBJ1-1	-	TGTGCCAGCTCGCCAAGATTGGGAGGGGGCACTGAAGCTTTCTTT	CASSPRLGGGTEAFF
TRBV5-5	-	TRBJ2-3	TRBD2	TGTGCCAGCAGCTTGGCCCAACTAGCGTTCGAGTATTTT	CASSLAQLAFEYF
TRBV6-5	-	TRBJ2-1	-	TGTGCCAGCAGCCCCTGGGCCGCGGGCAATGAGCAGTTCTTC	CASSPWAAGNEQFF
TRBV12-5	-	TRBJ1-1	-	TGTGCTAGTGCCGGGGGGGACCCTGAAGCTTTCTTT	CASAGGDPEAFF
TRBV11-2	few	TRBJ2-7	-	TGTGCCAGCTCTCTGGGGGGGCGTCCTTACGAGCAGTACTTC	CASSLGGRPYEQYF
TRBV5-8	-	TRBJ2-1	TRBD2	TGTGCCAGCAGCTTAAGGACTAGCCTCAATGAGCAGTTCTTC	CASSLRTSLNEQFF
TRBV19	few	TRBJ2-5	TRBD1	TGTGCCAGTAGTAGGGACAGGACGAAGACCCAGTACTTC	CASSRDRTKTQYF
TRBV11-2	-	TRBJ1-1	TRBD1	TGTGCCAGCAGCTCACTCAGGGGGCGAGGCACTGAAGCTTTCTTT	CASSSLRGRGTEAFF
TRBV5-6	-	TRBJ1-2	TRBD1	TGTGCCAGCAGCCCGGGACAGGGGACGAGAGGCTACACCTTC	CASSPGQGTRGYTF
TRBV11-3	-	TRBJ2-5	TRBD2	TGTGCCAGCAGCCCCCTTAGCGGGGGGGCCCGAGAGACCCAGTACTTC	CASSPLSGGARETQYF
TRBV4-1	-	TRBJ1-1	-	TGCGCCAGCAGCCAAGAGACCGGGGAAGCTTTCTTT	CASSQETGEAFF
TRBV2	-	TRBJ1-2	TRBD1	TGTGCCAGCAATCCCGGGACAGGGGGCGCGAACTATGGCTACACCTTC	CASNPGTGGANYGYTF
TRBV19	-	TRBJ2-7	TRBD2	TGTGCCAGTAGTATAGCGGGACTAGCGGGGTTCTACGAGCAGTACTTC	CASSIAGLAGFYEQYF
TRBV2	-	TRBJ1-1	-	TGTGCCAGCGGCCGGGACACCCAGAACACTGAAGCTTTCTTT	CASGRDTQNTEAFF
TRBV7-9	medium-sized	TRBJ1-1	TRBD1	TGTGCCAGCAGACCACCTCTACAGGGGACTGAAGCTTTCTTT	CASRPPLQGTEAFF
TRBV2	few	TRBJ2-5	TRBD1	TGTGCCATGCAGGGGGCAGGGGAGACCCAGTACTTC	CAMQGAGETQYF
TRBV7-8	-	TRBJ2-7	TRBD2	TGTGCCAGCAGCTTAGTAGGACTAGCGGGGCGTGAGCAGTACTTC	CASSLVGLAGREQYF
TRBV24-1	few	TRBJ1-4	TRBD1	TGTGCCACCAGTGATTCCGCCGGGACAGGGGACAAACTGTTTTTT	CATSDSAGTGDKLFF
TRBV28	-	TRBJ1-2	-	TGTGCCAGCAGTTTGCGGGGCCCCTATGGCTACACCTTC	CASSLRGPYGYTF
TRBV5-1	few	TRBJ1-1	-	TGCGCCAGCAGCCGAACCACAGGGATCGGCACTGAAGCTTTCTTT	CASSRTTGIGTEAFF
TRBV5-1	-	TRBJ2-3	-	TGCGCCAGCAGGCGCGAGATTAGCACAGATACGCAGTATTTT	CASRREISTDTQYF
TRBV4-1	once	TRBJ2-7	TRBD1	TGCGCCAGCAGCCAAGATGGACAGGGGGTCTACGAGCAGTACTTC	CASSQDGQGVYEQYF
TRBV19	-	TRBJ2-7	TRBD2	TGTGCCAGTAGTGCCCTAGCGGGGGACCGCTCCTACGAGCAGTACTTC	CASSALAGDRSYEQYF
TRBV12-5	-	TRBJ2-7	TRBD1	TGTGCTAGTGGTTGGGACAGGGTGGACGAGCAGTACTTC	CASGWDRVDEQYF
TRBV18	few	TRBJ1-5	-	TGTGCCAGCTCACCTCCGGGACAAAGCAATCAGCCCCAGCATTTT	CASSPPGQSNQPQHF
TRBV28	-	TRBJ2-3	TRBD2	TGTGCCAGCAGTTATTGGACTAGGGGCACAGATACGCAGTATTTT	CASSYWTRGTDTQYF